These 29 T cell receptor beta chains were sequenced from one sample in a study of blood T cell repertoires in COVID-19. Sequencing was performed with immunoSEQ multiplex PCR; in TCRdb, only in-frame clones are kept and a portion is missing. The data show around 260,000 clones, approximately 86% seen once. Sequencing was carried out using peripheral blood. The receptors were sampled from a woman aged 55 to 70 with COVID-19, enrolled during active disease.

The rearrangement links TRBV28 to TRBJ2-7; 8 bases map to TRBD2. This CDR3 is 14 amino acids long. Trimming took 7 bases from V and 3 from J; bases not matched to a gene: 8. CDR1 is MDHEN and CDR2 is SYDVKM in the germline V gene. The DNA of the CDR3 is TGTGCCAGCATCGGGGGGGGCGCTAACTACGAGCAGTACTTC. It codes for CASIGGGANYEQYF.

The chain uses TRBV28 and TRBJ1-1; D possibly corresponds to TRBD1 (5 bases). CDR1 is MDHEN, CDR2 SYDVKM, per germline. The CDR3 extends over 13 amino acids. Trimming removed 5 bases at V and 1 base at J, with 8 bases between. CDR3 DNA: TGTGCCAGCAGTGGCGGACAGAACACTGAAGCTTTCTTT. Encoded protein: CASSGGQNTEAFF.

V usage is TRBV13 and J usage is TRBJ1-6; 9 positions match TRBD1. Trimming removed 6 bases from V and 9 bases from J; junction bases left unmatched: 6. The CDR3 has 14 residues. From germline, CDR1 is PRHDT and CDR2 FYEKMQ (reference sequence). The CDR3: CASSRRDRVSPLHF. CDR3 nucleotides: TGTGCCAGCAGTCGCCGGGACAGGGTTTCACCCCTCCACTTT.

This chain uses TRBV6-5 with TRBJ1-5; D remains unclear. There are 16 residues in the CDR3. The germline V and J ends were trimmed by 0 bases and 9 bases, with 18 bases remaining between them. Germline V gene lookup returns CDR1 MNHEY and CDR2 SVGAGI. This CDR3 is CASSYSRSGAGWPQHF. The CDR3 nucleotides read TGTGCCAGCAGTTACTCGAGATCCGGCGCGGGTTGGCCCCAGCATTTT.

This chain links TRBV6-2 or TRBV6-3 with TRBJ2-1; 9 bases fit TRBD2. Germline-derived CDR1 and CDR2 are MNHEY and SVGEGT. The CDR3 extends over 15 amino acids. Trimming took 5 bases from V and 9 from J; bases not matched to a gene: 11. Written as DNA, the CDR3 is TGTGCCAGCAGTAAGACTAGCGGCAAACGTCGTGAGCAGTTCTTC. Protein sequence: CASSKTSGKRREQFF.

The chain combines TRBV2 with TRBJ2-5, with 10 bases lining up with TRBD1. J was trimmed by 5 bases and V by 9 bases; bases with no gene match: 6. Germline values: CDR1 SNHLY, CDR2 FYNNEI. The CDR3 spans 13 residues. The CDR3 DNA reads TGTGCCAGTCTGACAGGGGGCTGGGAGACCCAGTACTTC. Translation: CASLTGGWETQYF.

The chain carries TRBV28 and TRBJ2-1; 7 nucleotides match TRBD2. This CDR3 spans 13 amino acids. V lost 8 bases and J lost 4; bases outside the gene matches: 5. CDR1 is MDHEN and CDR2 is SYDVKM in the germline V gene. The CDR3 DNA reads as TGTGCCAGCTCGGGCGGGAGATACAATGAGCAGTTCTTC. The encoded protein is CASSGGRYNEQFF.

The chain employs TRBV12-5 and TRBJ1-1, with D hard to call. This CDR3 is built from 15 residues. The V end was cut by 7 bases, the J end by 1 base, with 16 bases between. Germline assignment: CDR1 LGHNT and CDR2 FRNRAP. The CDR3 spells CASAPGQISNTEAFF. The DNA for the CDR3 is TGTGCTAGTGCCCCGGGTCAAATCTCGAACACTGAAGCTTTCTTT.

The chain is built from TRBV6-6 and TRBJ2-7; 8 bases map to TRBD1. Germline-derived CDR1 and CDR2 are MNHNY and SVGAGI (reference sequence). J gave up 1 base and V 6 bases, and 5 bases lay outside the gene matches. The CDR3 loop spans 14 amino acids. In DNA, the CDR3 is TGTGCCAGCAGACTCGGACAGGGTTCCTACGAGCAGTACTTC. It specifies CASRLGQGSYEQYF.

The chain has TRBV27 and TRBJ1-1; 7 bases are a match to TRBD1. Germline V gives CDR1 MNHEY, CDR2 SMNVEV (reference sequence). The CDR3 is 16 residues long. V dropped 6 bases and J dropped 3; count of bases not matched to a gene: 13. As DNA, the CDR3 is TGTGCCAGCAGCAAAGGGGGCAGTGGGGGGTACACTGAAGCTTTCTTT. Translating it yields CASSKGGSGGYTEAFF.

As regards this clone: The junction does not match germline at one end; this may be a read error. The J gene is TRBJ2-1, the V gene TRBV14, with D possibly TRBD1 on 5 matching bases. The CDR3 contains 15 residues. CDR1 and CDR2 from the germline V gene are SGHDN and FVKESK. This CDR3 is CASSQDTSLYNERFF. The CDR3 DNA follows: TGTGCCAGCAGCCAGGACACTTCCCTCTACAATGAGCGGTTCTTC.

The rearrangement joins TRBV4-2 to TRBJ2-4, with 9 bases identical to TRBD2. The germline gives CDR1 LGHNA, CDR2 YNFKEQ. J was trimmed by 8 bases and V by 0 bases; bases with no gene match: 5. The CDR3 loop spans 15 amino acids. CDR3 DNA sequence: TGTGCCAGCAGCCAAGAGGGAGCGGGAGGCGACATTCAGTACTTC. Translation gives CASSQEGAGGDIQYF.

V and J are TRBV3-1 (or the pseudogene TRBV3-2) and TRBJ1-1; possible D gene TRBD1, 6 bases. Germline V gene lookup returns CDR1 LGHDT and CDR2 YNNKEL (reference sequence). This CDR3 has 16 amino acids. V gave up 4 bases and J gave up 3 bases, with 18 bases separating them. Written as DNA, the CDR3 is TGTGCCAGCAGCCGCCCTCGGGGGGGCGGAGACACTGAAGCTTTCTTT. Amino acids: CASSRPRGGGDTEAFF.

The chain has TRBV9 and TRBJ1-3, with D perhaps matching TRBD1 (6 bases). V was clipped by 2 bases and J by 2 bases, with 11 bases between them. CDR1 SGDLS and CDR2 YYNGEE come from the germline V gene. The CDR3 has 15 amino acids. Here the CDR3 DNA reads TGTGCCAGCAGCGTTGGGGGGGCGCCTGGAAACACCATATATTTT. Its protein is CASSVGGAPGNTIYF.

The chain is built from TRBV19 and TRBJ2-6, with D possibly matching TRBD2 (7 bases). Germline V gene lookup returns CDR1 LNHDA and CDR2 SQIVND (reference sequence). The V gene lost 3 bases and the J gene lost 2 bases, with 14 bases spanning the gap. CDR3 size: 17 residues. The CDR3 DNA reads as TGTGCCAGTAGTATTGTACAGGGAGGGACTGGGGCCAACGTCCTGACTTTC. Residues: CASSIVQGGTGANVLTF. Together with reference TRBV19 and TRBJ2-6, the CDR3 gives the full variable domain: DGGITQSPKYLFRKEGQNVTLSCEQNLNHDAMYWYRQDPGQGLRLIYYSQIVNDFQKGDIAEGYSVSREKKESFPLTVTSAQKNPTAFYLCASSIVQGGTGANVLTFGAGSRLTVL.

As regards this clone: Other DNA variants within this sample encode the same CDR3. The CDR3, as DNA: TGTGCCAGCAGCGTGGAGGGCTACGAGCAGTACTTC. It encodes CASSVEGYEQYF. This chain connects TRBV2 to TRBJ2-7; weak D call: TRBD2 (6 bases). CDR3 length: 12 amino acids. Per the germline V gene, CDR1 is SNHLY and CDR2 is FYNNEI. Trimming left V 6 bases short and J 3 bases short, with 9 bases between.

The chain is built from TRBV2 and TRBJ1-1; D uncertain. CDR3 length: 13 amino acids. V gave up 7 bases and J gave up 1 base, with 10 bases separating them. CDR1 is SNHLY and CDR2 is FYNNEI in the germline V gene. In DNA, the CDR3 is TGTGCCAGCATCGGCTCTAGGAACACTGAAGCTTTCTTT. Protein product: CASIGSRNTEAFF.

The table lists this clone with a count of one. This chain uses TRBV30 with TRBJ1-4, with 11 bases aligning to TRBD1. J was trimmed by 3 bases and V by 4 bases; bases with no gene match: 16. This CDR3 contains 19 residues. CDR1 and CDR2 from the germline V gene are GTSNPN and SVGIG (reference sequence). Written as DNA, the CDR3 is TGTGCCTGGAACAGAGACGGACAGGGGGCAGTGGTTTCTAATGAAAAACTGTTTTTT. Translated: CAWNRDGQGAVVSNEKLFF.

The chain couples TRBV3-1 (or the pseudogene TRBV3-2) to TRBJ2-7, with D tentatively TRBD1 (6 bases). The ends were cut back, 0 bases at V and 7 bases at J, with 16 bases in the middle. The CDR3 is made up of 15 amino acids. Germline loops: CDR1 LGHDT, CDR2 YNNKEL (reference sequence). In DNA, the CDR3 is TGTGCCAGCAGCCAAGAGGGAACAGGGACGCGAGAGCAGTACTTC. Protein: CASSQEGTGTREQYF.

The table lists this clone with a few counts. This chain uses TRBV19 with TRBJ2-2; TRBD1 might be the D (6 bases). The germline V gene encodes CDR1 LNHDA and CDR2 SQIVND (reference sequence). The CDR3 is 14 residues long. The V end was cut by 8 bases, the J end by 1 base, with 11 bases between. CDR3 protein: CASRTELNTGELFF. The CDR3 DNA reads as TGTGCCAGTCGGACAGAGCTGAACACCGGGGAGCTGTTTTTT.

This clone was seen ten or more times. The chain has TRBV4-1 and TRBJ2-7; tentative D call: TRBD1 (6 bases). V was cut by 3 bases and J by 4 bases, with 16 bases left in between. Per the germline V gene, CDR1 is MGHRA and CDR2 is YSYEKL. The CDR3 totals 15 residues. In nucleotides, the CDR3 is TGCGCCAGCAGCCATCCGTCCAGAGGACAGTACGAGCAGTACTTC. Its translation is CASSHPSRGQYEQYF.

The chain joins TRBV19 to TRBJ1-5; D may be TRBD1 (5 bases). CDR3 length equals 15 residues. CDR1 and CDR2 from the germline V gene are LNHDA and SQIVND (reference sequence). With 7 bases removed from V and 5 bases from J, the gap between germline ends came to 18 bases. CDR3 sequence (DNA): TGTGCCAGTACCGGGAGTGGGGGTTGGTATCAGCCCCAGCATTTT. The encoded protein is CASTGSGGWYQPQHF.

The chain carries TRBV6-5 and TRBJ1-3, with D possibly being TRBD1 (6 bases). Looked up from germline, CDR1 is MNHEY and CDR2 is SVGAGI. The CDR3 is 14 amino acids. The V end was cut by 5 bases, the J end by 4 bases, with 12 bases between. CDR3 DNA sequence: TGTGCCAGCAGTACAGGGTCTGAGGGAAACACCATATATTTT. This encodes CASSTGSEGNTIYF.

V usage is TRBV11-2 and J usage is TRBJ1-6; TRBD1 matches 7 bases. Trimming removed 5 bases from V and 7 bases from J; junction bases left unmatched: 8. The CDR3 has 15 amino acids. The V gene's germline CDR1 is SGHAT and CDR2 FQNNGV. CDR3 protein: CASSPTTGTNSPLHF. CDR3 DNA: TGTGCCAGCAGCCCTACGACAGGGACCAATTCACCCCTCCACTTT.

The V gene is TRBV11-2, the J gene TRBJ2-7, with 11 nucleotides matching TRBD2. CDR1 SGHAT and CDR2 FQNNGV come from the germline V gene. There are 14 residues in the CDR3. V was clipped by 2 bases and J by 7 bases; unmatched bases: 4. The DNA of the CDR3 is TGTGCCAGCAGCTTACTAGCGGGAGGAGGGGAGCAGTACTTC. Its protein is CASSLLAGGGEQYF.

V is TRBV28 and J is TRBJ2-7; TRBD2 aligns across 13 bases. Germline CDR1 and CDR2: MDHEN and SYDVKM. CDR3 length equals 15 residues. V gave up 6 bases and J gave up 3 bases; unmatched junction bases: 5. The chain's CDR3 is CASREGLAGSYEQYF. CDR3 coding DNA: TGTGCCAGCAGGGAGGGACTAGCGGGGAGCTACGAGCAGTACTTC.

V and J are TRBV28 and TRBJ2-5; tentative D call: TRBD1 (6 bases). This CDR3 has 14 amino acids. Germline CDR1 reads MDHEN; CDR2 reads SYDVKM. Deletions cut 6 bases from V and 0 bases from J, with 11 bases between. CDR3 region: CASRRGTYQETQYF. CDR3 in DNA: TGTGCCAGCAGGAGGGGGACATACCAAGAGACCCAGTACTTC.

The rearrangement links TRBV24-1 to TRBJ1-4, with 10 bases aligning to TRBD1. CDR3 size: 15 residues. Germline V gene data show CDR1 as KGHDR and CDR2 as SFDVKD. Trimming took 4 bases from V and 7 from J; bases not matched to a gene: 5. CDR3: CATSDTGTGAEKLFF. CDR3 DNA sequence: TGTGCCACCAGTGACACCGGGACAGGGGCTGAAAAACTGTTTTTT.

The V gene is TRBV5-6, the J gene TRBJ2-5; 8 nucleotides match TRBD1. This CDR3 spans 13 amino acids. Losses at the gene ends were 5 bases for V and 5 bases for J; bases not matched to a gene: 5. CDR1 and CDR2 from the germline V gene are SGHDT and YYEEEE. This CDR3 reads CASRRRGPETQYF. The CDR3 region has the DNA TGTGCCAGCAGACGCAGGGGGCCGGAGACCCAGTACTTC.